Presented here are 4 T cell receptor beta chains from one specimen sequenced in a study of CD8+CD57+ T cells in acquired aplastic anemia. Flow cytometry had shown expanded CD8+CD57+ cells in the patients chosen for sequencing. CDR3 and TCR beta VDJ profiling relied on genomic DNA as the template. TCRdb called the reads again in MiXCR, with one record for every CDR3 protein. The repertoire consists of approximately 180,000 distinct CDR3 sequences, with less than 60% occurring once and the leading ten covering 0.85% to 1.2%. The material sequenced was sorted CD4+, CD8+, or CD8+CD57+ T cells (not recorded which) from PBMCs. Every receptor here comes from a human donor with aplastic anemia.

This clonotype appeared many times. V usage is TRBV20-1 and J usage is TRBJ1-2; 8 nucleotides match TRBD1. Germline CDR1 reads DFQATT; CDR2 reads SNEGSKA (reference sequence). V gave up 0 bases and J gave up 6 bases; unmatched junction bases: 9. This CDR3 comprises 15 residues. CDR3 region: CSARDTGGRSDGYTF. The CDR3 DNA reads as TGCAGTGCTAGAGATACAGGGGGTCGTTCCGATGGCTACACCTTC.

This rearrangement joins TRBV10-1 to TRBJ1-2, with 7 bases fitting TRBD1. The ends lost 4 bases at V and 3 bases at J; junction bases unmatched: 8. This CDR3 comprises 15 residues. Germline V gene sequence: CDR1 WNHNN, CDR2 SYGVQD (reference sequence). CDR3 nucleotides: TGCGCCAGCAGTGCATGGACAGGCGTGGACTATGGCTACACCTTC. This encodes CASSAWTGVDYGYTF.

The V and J genes are TRBV24-1 and TRBJ2-3; 12 bases align to TRBD1. The CDR3 covers 15 residues. Germline CDR1 reads KGHDR; CDR2 reads SFDVKD. V lost 5 bases and J lost 9; bases outside the gene matches: 8. The CDR3 DNA is TGTGCCACCAGTGCCGGGACAGGGGGCTTCGAAACGCAGTATTTT. It codes for CATSAGTGGFETQYF.

The chain uses TRBV2 and TRBJ1-4; D is ambiguous. There are 14 residues in the CDR3. Germline CDR1 is SNHLY and CDR2 is FYNNEI. V lost 3 bases, J lost 2 bases, and 7 bases lay in between. The CDR3 sequence: CASSDPGTNEKLFF. DNA for the CDR3: TGTGCCAGCAGTGACCCGGGCACTAATGAAAAACTGTTTTTT.